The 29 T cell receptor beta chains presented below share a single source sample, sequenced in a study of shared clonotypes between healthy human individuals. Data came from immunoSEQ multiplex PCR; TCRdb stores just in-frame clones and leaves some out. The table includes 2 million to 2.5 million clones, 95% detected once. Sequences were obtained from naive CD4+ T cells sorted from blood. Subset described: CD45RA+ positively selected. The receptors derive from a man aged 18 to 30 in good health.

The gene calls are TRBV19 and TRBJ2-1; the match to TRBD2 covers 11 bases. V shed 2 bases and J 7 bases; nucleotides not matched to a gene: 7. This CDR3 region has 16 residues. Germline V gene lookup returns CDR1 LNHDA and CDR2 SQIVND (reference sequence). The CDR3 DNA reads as TGTGCCAGTAGTATATATATAGCGGGAGGGGTGAATGAGCAGTTCTTC. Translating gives CASSIYIAGGVNEQFF.

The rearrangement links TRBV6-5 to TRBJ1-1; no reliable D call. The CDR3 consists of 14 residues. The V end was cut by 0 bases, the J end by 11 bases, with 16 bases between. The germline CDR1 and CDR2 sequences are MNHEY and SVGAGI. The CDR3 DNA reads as TGTGCCAGCAGTTACTCGAAAGGCCGGGCTCCGGCTTTCTTT. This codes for CASSYSKGRAPAFF.

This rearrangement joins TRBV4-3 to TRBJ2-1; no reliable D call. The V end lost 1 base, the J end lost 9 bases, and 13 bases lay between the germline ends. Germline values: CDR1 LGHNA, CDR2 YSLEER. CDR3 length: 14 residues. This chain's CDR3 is CASSQGPNMSEQFF. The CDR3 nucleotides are TGCGCCAGCAGCCAAGGGCCTAACATGAGTGAGCAGTTCTTC.

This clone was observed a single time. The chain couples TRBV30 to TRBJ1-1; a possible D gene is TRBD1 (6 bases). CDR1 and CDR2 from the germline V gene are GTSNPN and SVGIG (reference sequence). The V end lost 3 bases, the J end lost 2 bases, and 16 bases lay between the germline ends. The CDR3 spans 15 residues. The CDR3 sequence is CAWRALDRLNTEAFF. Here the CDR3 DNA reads TGTGCCTGGAGGGCGCTGGACAGACTTAACACTGAAGCTTTCTTT.

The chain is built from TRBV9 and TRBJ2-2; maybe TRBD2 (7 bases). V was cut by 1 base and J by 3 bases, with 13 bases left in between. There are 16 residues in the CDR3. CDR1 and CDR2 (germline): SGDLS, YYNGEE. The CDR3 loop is CASSVRGALDTGELFF. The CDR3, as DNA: TGTGCCAGCAGCGTACGGGGGGCCCTTGACACCGGGGAGCTGTTTTTT. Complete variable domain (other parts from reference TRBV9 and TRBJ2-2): DSGVTQTPKHLITATGQRVTLRCSPRSGDLSVYWYQQSLDQGLQFLIQYYNGEERAKGNILERFSAQQFPDLHSELNLSSLELGDSALYFCASSVRGALDTGELFFGEGSRLTVL.

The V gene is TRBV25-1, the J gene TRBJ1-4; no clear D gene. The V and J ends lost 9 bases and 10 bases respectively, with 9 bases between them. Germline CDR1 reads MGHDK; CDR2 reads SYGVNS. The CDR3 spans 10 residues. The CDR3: CARGHGKLFF. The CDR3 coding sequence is TGTGCCAGAGGGCACGGAAAACTGTTTTTT.

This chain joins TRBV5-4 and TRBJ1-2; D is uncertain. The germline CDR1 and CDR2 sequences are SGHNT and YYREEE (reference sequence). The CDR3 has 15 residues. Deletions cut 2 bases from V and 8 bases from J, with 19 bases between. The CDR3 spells CASSFGPAVGWGYTF. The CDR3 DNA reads TGTGCCAGCAGCTTCGGGCCGGCAGTGGGTTGGGGCTACACCTTC.

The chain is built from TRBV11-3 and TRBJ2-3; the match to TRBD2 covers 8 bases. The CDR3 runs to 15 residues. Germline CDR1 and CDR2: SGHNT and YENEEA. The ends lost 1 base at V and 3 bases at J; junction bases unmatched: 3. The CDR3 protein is CASSLGTSSTDTQYF. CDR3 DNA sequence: TGTGCCAGCAGCTTAGGGACTAGCTCAACAGATACGCAGTATTTT.

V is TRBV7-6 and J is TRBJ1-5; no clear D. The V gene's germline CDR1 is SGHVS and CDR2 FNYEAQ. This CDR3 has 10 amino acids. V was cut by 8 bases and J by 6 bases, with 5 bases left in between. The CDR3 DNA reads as TGTGCCAGCCGGGGTCAGCCCCAGCATTTT. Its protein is CASRGQPQHF. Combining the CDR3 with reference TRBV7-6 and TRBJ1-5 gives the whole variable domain GAGVSQSPRYKVTKRGQDVALRCDPISGHVSLYWYRQALGQGPEFLTYFNYEAQQDKSGLPNDRFSAERPEGSISTLTIQRTEQRDSAMYRCASRGQPQHFGDGTRLSIL.

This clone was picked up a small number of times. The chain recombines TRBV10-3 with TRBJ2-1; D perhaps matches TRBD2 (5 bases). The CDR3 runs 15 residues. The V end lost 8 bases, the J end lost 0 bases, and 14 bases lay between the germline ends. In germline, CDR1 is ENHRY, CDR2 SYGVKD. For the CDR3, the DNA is TGTGCCATCTCCGGGGTTTCGAGCTCCTACAATGAGCAGTTCTTC. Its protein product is CAISGVSSSYNEQFF.

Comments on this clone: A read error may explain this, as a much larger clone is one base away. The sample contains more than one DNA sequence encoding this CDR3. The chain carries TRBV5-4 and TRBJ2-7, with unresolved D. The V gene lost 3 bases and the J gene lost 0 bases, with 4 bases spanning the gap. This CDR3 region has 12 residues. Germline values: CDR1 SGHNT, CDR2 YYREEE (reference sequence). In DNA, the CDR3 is TGTGCCAGCAGCTCCAGCTCCTACGAGCAGTACTTC. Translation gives CASSSSSYEQYF. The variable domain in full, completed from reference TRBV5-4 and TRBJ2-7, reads ETGVTQSPTHLIKTRGQQVTLRCSSQSGHNTVSWYQQALGQGPQFIFQYYREEENGRGNFPPRFSGLQFPNYSSELNVNALELDDSALYLCASSSSSYEQYFGPGTRLTVT.

The CDR3 reads CASRAGIDTQYF. CDR3 DNA: TGTGCCAGCAGGGCAGGAATAGATACGCAGTATTTT. The chain recombines TRBV11-2 with TRBJ2-3; D uncertain. Deletions cut 6 bases from V and 5 bases from J, with 9 bases between. CDR1 SGHAT and CDR2 FQNNGV come from the germline V gene. This CDR3 comprises 12 residues.

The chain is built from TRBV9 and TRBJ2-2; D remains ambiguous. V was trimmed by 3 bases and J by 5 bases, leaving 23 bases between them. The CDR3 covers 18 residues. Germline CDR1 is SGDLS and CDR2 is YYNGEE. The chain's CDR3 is CASSGPYGRQKLTGELFF. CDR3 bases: TGTGCCAGCAGCGGACCCTACGGAAGACAAAAATTGACCGGGGAGCTGTTTTTT.

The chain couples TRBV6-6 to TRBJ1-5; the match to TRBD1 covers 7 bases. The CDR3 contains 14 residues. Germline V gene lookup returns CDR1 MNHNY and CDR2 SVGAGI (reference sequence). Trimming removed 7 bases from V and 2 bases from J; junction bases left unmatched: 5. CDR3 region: CASIRDRGNQPQHF. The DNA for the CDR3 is TGTGCCAGCATTAGAGACAGGGGCAATCAGCCCCAGCATTTT.

The CDR3 nucleotides read TGTGCCAGCTCACCCTTAATCGGCCCGGGACAGGGGGCAGGGGGAAAATACGAGCAGTACTTC. Amino acid sequence: CASSPLIGPGQGAGGKYEQYF. The chain combines TRBV18 with TRBJ2-7; 12 nucleotides match TRBD1. CDR1 KGHSH and CDR2 LQKENI come from the germline V gene. With V trimmed by 3 bases and J by 4 bases, 22 bases remained unmatched. This CDR3 has 21 residues.

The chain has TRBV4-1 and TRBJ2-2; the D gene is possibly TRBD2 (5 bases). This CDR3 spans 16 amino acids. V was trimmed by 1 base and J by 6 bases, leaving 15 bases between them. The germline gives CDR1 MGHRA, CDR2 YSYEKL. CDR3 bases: TGCGCCAGCAGCCAAGTCTTAGCGTCGAAAGCCGGGGAGCTGTTTTTT. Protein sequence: CASSQVLASKAGELFF.

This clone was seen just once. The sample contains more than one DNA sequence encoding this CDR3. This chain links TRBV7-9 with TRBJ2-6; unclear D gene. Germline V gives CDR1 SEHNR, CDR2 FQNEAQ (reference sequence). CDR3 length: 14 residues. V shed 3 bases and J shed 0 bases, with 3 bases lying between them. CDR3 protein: CASSLSSGANVLTF. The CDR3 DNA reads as TGTGCCAGCAGCTTGTCCTCTGGGGCCAACGTCCTGACTTTC.

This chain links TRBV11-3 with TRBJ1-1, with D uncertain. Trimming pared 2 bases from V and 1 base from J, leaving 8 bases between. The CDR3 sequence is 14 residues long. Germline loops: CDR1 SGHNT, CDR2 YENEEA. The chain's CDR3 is CASSLRTANTEAFF. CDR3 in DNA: TGTGCCAGCAGCTTACGGACGGCGAACACTGAAGCTTTCTTT.

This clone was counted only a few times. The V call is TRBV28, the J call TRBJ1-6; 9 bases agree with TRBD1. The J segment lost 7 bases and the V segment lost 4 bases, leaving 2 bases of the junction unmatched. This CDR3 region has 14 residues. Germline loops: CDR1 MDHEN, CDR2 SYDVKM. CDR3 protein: CASSWDRENSPLHF. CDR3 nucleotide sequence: TGTGCCAGCAGTTGGGACAGGGAGAATTCACCCCTCCACTTT.

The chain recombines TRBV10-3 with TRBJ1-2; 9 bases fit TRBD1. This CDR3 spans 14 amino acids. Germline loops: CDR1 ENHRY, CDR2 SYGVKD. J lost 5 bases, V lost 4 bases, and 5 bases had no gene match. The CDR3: CAISVGTGFYGYTF. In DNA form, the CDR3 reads TGTGCCATCAGTGTTGGGACAGGGTTTTATGGCTACACCTTC.

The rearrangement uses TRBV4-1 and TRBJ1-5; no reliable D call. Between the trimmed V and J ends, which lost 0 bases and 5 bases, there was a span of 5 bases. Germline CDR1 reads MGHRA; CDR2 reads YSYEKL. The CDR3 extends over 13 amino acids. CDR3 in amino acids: CASSQEWDQPQHF. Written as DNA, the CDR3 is TGCGCCAGCAGCCAAGAGTGGGATCAGCCCCAGCATTTT.

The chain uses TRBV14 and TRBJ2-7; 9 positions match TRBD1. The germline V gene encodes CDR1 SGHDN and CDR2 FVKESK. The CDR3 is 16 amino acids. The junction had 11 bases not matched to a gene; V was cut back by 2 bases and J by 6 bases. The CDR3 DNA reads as TGTGCCAGCAGCCAATTGGATGGGACAGGGTCCGCCGAGCAGTACTTC. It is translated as CASSQLDGTGSAEQYF.

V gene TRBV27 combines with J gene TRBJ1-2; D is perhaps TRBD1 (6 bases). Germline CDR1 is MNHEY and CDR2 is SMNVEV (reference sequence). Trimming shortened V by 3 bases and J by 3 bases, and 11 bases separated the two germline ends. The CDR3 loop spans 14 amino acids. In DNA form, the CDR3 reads TGTGCCAGCAGTTTGGGGGCGTGGTACTATGGCTACACCTTC. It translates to CASSLGAWYYGYTF.

CDR3 sequence (DNA): TGTGCCAGCAGCGATCCCCTAGCGGCTTACGAGCAGTACTTC. It codes for CASSDPLAAYEQYF. The genes are TRBV5-5 and TRBJ2-7; 7 bases align to TRBD2. CDR3 length equals 14 residues. The V and J ends lost 4 bases and 4 bases, in that order; junction bases with no gene match: 8. Germline lookup yields CDR1 SGHKS and CDR2 YYEKEE (reference sequence).

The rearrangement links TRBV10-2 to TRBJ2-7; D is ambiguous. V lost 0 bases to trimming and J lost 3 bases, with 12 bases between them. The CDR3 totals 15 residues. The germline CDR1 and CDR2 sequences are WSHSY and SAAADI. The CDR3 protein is CASSESTGQRYEQYF. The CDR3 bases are TGCGCCAGCAGTGAGTCTACCGGCCAGCGCTACGAGCAGTACTTC.

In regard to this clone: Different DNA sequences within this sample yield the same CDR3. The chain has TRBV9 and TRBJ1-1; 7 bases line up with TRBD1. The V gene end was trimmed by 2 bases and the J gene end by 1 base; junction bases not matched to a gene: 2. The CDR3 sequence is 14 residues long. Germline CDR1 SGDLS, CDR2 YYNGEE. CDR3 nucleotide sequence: TGTGCCAGCAGCGTGGAGGGGGCGAACACTGAAGCTTTCTTT. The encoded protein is CASSVEGANTEAFF.

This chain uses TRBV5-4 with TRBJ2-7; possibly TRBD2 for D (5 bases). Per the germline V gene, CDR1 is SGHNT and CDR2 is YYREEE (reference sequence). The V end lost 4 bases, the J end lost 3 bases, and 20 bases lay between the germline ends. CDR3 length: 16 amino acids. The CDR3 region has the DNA TGTGCCAGCAGCCCATCCGGGATCCTAGGCCTCTACGAGCAGTACTTC. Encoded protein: CASSPSGILGLYEQYF.

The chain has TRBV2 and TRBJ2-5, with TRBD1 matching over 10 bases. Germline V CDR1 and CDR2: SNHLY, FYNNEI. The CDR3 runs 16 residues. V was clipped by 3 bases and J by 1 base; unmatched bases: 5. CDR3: CASSDIRTGGQETQYF. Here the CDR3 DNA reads TGTGCCAGCAGTGACATTAGGACAGGGGGCCAAGAGACCCAGTACTTC.

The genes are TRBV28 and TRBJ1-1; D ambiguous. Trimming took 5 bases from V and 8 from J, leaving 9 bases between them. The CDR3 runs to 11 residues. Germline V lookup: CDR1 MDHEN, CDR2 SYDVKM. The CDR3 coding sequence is TGTGCCAGCAGTCGCCAACGGGAAGCTTTCTTT. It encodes CASSRQREAFF.